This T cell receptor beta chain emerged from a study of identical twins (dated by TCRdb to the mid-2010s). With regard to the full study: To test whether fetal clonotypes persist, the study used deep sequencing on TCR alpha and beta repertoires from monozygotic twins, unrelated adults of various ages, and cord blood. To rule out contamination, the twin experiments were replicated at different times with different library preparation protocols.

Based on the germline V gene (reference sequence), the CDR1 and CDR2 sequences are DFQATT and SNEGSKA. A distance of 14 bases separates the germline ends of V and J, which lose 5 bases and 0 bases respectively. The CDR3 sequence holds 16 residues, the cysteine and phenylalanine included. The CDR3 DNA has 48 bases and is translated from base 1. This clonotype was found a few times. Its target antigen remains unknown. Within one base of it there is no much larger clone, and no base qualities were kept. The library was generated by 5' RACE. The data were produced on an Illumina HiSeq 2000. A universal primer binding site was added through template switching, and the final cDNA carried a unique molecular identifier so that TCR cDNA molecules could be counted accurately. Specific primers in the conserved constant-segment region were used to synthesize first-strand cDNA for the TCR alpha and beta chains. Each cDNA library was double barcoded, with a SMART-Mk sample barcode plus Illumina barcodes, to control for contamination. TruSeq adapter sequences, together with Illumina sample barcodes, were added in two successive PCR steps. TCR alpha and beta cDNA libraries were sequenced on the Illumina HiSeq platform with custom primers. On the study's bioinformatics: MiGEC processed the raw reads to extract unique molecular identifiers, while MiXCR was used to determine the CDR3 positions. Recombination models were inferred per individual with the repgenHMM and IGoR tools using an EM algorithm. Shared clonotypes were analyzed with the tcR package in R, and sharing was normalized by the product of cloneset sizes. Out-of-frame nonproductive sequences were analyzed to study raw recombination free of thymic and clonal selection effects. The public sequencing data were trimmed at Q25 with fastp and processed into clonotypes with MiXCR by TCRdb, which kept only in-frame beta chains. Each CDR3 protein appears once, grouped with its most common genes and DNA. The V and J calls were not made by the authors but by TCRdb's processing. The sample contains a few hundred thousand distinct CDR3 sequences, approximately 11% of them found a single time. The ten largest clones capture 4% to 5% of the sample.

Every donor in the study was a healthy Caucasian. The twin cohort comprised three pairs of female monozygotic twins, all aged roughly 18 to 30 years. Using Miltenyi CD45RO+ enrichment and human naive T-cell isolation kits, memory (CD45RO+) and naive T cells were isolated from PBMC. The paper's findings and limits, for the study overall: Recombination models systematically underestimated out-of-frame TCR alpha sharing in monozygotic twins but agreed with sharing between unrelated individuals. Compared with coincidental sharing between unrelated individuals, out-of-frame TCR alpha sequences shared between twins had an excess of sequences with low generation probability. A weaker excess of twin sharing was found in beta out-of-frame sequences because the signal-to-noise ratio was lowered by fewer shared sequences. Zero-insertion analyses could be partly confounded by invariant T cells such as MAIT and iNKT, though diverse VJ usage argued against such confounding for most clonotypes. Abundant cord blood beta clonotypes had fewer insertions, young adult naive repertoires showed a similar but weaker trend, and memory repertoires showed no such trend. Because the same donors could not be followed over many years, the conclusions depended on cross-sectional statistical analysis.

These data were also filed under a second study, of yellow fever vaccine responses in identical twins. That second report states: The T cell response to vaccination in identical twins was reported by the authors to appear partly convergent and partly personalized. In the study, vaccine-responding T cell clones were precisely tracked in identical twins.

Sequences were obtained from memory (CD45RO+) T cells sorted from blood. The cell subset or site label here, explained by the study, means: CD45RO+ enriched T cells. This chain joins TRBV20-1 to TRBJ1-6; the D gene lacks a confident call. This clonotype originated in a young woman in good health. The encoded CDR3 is CSAPGPAASYNSPLHF. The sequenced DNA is TGCAGTGCTCCCGGCCCCGCAGCCTCCTATAATTCACCCCTCCACTTT.